This TCR beta chain was profiled in a study of T cell responses to AZD1222 COVID-19 vaccine. Study information: Both about-4-week and about-12-week second-dose recipients were combined. General study points: The study found vaccine-associated CD4 TCRs spanning spike, dominant at 160-218 and 743-854. Nearly half of unique spike-specific TCRs reportedly avoided B.1.351 and B.1.1.7 mutated regions. Females outnumbered males among donors, who were mostly white British; clonal diversity was possibly underestimated.

About this clone: Its target is unknown.

TCRdb's table, derived via immunoSEQ multiplex PCR, lists solely in-frame clones and lacks some. The sample lists 90,000 to 100,000 clones, about 89% occurring once. The ends lost 7 bases at V and 0 bases at J; junction bases unmatched: 6. Germline CDR1 and CDR2: ENHRY and SYGVKD. CDR3 length equals 15 residues. The gene calls are TRBV10-3 and TRBJ2-7; TRBD2 matches 10 bases. The receptor comes from an adult in good health. The sequences come from peripheral blood, collected on day 0 of AZD1222 vaccination. CDR3 loop: CAITPTSGPSYEQYF. The CDR3 DNA reads as TGTGCCATCACCCCGACTAGCGGGCCCTCCTACGAGCAGTACTTC.